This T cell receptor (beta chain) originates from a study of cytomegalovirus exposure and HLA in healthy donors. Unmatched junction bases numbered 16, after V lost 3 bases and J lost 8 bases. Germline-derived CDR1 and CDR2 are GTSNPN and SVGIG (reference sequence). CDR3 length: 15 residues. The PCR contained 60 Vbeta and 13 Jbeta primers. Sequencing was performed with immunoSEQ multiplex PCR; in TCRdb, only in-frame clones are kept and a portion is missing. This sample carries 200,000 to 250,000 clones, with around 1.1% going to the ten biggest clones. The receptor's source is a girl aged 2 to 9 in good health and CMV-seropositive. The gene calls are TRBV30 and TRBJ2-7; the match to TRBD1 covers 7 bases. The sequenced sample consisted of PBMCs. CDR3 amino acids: CAWSDLQGPLWKQYF. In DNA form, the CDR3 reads TGTGCCTGGAGCGACCTACAGGGGCCTCTTTGGAAGCAGTACTTC.